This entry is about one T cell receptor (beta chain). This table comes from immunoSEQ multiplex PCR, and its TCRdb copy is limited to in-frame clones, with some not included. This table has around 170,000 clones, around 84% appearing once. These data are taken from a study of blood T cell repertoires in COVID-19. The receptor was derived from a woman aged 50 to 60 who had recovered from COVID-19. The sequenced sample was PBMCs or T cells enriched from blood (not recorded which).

CDR3 DNA: TGTGCCAGCAGCGTATCGACAGGGGGCGAGAAGACTGAAGCTTTCTTT. This gives the protein CASSVSTGGEKTEAFF. The chain links TRBV9 to TRBJ1-1, with 10 positions matching TRBD1. From germline, CDR1 is SGDLS and CDR2 YYNGEE. The V gene end was trimmed by 1 base and the J gene end by 5 bases; junction bases not matched to a gene: 8. The CDR3 is 16 residues long.